Shown below are 2 T cell receptor beta chains from a single sample sequenced in a study of blood T cell repertoires in COVID-19. The method was immunoSEQ multiplex PCR; TCRdb's version includes in-frame clones alone and lacks a portion of them. Among 180,000 or so clones listed, 65% to 85% were seen once. The sequenced sample consisted of PBMCs or T cells enriched from blood (not recorded which). All receptors come from a woman aged 55-69 years who had recovered from COVID-19.

The chain links TRBV18 to TRBJ2-4; a weak D match, TRBD1 (6 bases). Germline V CDR1 and CDR2: KGHSH, LQKENI. CDR3 length: 15 amino acids. V lost 3 bases and J lost 1, with 10 bases in between. The CDR3 sequence: CASSPVQGAKNIQYF. The CDR3 region has the DNA TGTGCCAGCTCACCGGTCCAGGGGGCCAAAAACATTCAGTACTTC.

This clone was seen just once. V usage is TRBV27 and J usage is TRBJ2-7, with TRBD1 matching 10 bases. Looked up from germline, CDR1 is MNHEY and CDR2 is SMNVEV (reference sequence). V gave up 3 bases and J gave up 7 bases; unmatched junction bases: 3. This CDR3 contains 13 residues. CDR3 in DNA: TGTGCCAGCAGTTTTGGGACAGGGGTTGAGCAGTACTTC. Residues: CASSFGTGVEQYF.